The sequence of this T cell receptor beta chain was determined in a study of T cells expressing NK-cell markers. Study-wide background: It was sorted CD3+CD56+NKG2C+, CD3+CD56+NKG2C- and CD3+CD56-NKG2C+ T cells that supplied the TCR beta repertoires. Notes on the study in general: Researchers report these clonotypes also headed the CD3+CD56-NKG2C+ fraction in a few donors. Dominant NKG2C+ clonotypes were found to form about 1.0-7.0% of CD8+ T cells in more than five donors.

On this clonotype itself: No antigen is known for it.

The CDR3 runs to 14 residues. TCR beta libraries carry UMIs added by 5'RACE template switching. TCRdb reprocessed the 5' RACE reads, with one entry per CDR3 protein and no DNA. The clone table shows about 260,000 distinct CDR3 sequences, with the ten largest holding 0.39%. Material for sequencing was blood T cells: a sorted CD56 or NKG2C T cell subset, CD4+ or CD8+ T cells, or bulk PBMC T cells (not recorded which). The TCR was taken from a man aged 18-30 years in good health. The genes are TRBV12-3 or TRBV12-4 and TRBJ2-1. Here the CDR3 reads CATSERNSYNEQFF.